A single sample gave rise to the 3 T cell receptor beta chains below, sequenced in a study of response to subunit inactivated influenza vaccine. TCRdb redid the calling of the RT-PCR reads with MiXCR, one entry per CDR3 protein. The repertoire includes hundreds of thousands of distinct CDR3 sequences, more than 15% of them detected once, and roughly 12% sits in the top ten. The specimen was PBMCs from blood, collected approximately 12 days after vaccination. The receptors come from a man aged 50 or older who received an inactivated influenza vaccine.

This clonotype was counted between two and nine times. The rearrangement uses TRBV7-6 and TRBJ2-2, with 13 bases matching TRBD2. Germline CDR1 SGHVS, CDR2 FNYEAQ. This CDR3 has 18 amino acids. The V and J ends lost 4 bases and 5 bases, in that order; junction bases with no gene match: 10. The CDR3 loop is CASSSHLTSGRYTGELFF. The DNA for the CDR3 is TGTGCCAGCAGCTCGCATTTGACTAGCGGGAGGTATACCGGGGAGCTGTTTTTT.

In its sample, this clonotype was seen a few times. This rearrangement joins TRBV12-3 or TRBV12-4 to TRBJ2-7; D gene unclear. Trimming stripped 1 base from V and 2 bases from J, with 6 bases between. CDR3 length: 13 amino acids. CDR3 nucleotide sequence: TGTGCCAGCAGTTTAGGGCCTACCTACGAGCAGTACTTC. Protein sequence: CASSLGPTYEQYF.

This chain links TRBV11-2 with TRBJ2-1, with D hard to call. In germline, CDR1 is SGHAT, CDR2 FQNNGV. V gave up 0 bases and J gave up 2 bases, with 11 bases separating them. The CDR3 has 16 amino acids. DNA of the CDR3: TGTGCCAGCAGCTTAGATTTCGTCAGACCCTACAATGAGCAGTTCTTC. Its translation: CASSLDFVRPYNEQFF.